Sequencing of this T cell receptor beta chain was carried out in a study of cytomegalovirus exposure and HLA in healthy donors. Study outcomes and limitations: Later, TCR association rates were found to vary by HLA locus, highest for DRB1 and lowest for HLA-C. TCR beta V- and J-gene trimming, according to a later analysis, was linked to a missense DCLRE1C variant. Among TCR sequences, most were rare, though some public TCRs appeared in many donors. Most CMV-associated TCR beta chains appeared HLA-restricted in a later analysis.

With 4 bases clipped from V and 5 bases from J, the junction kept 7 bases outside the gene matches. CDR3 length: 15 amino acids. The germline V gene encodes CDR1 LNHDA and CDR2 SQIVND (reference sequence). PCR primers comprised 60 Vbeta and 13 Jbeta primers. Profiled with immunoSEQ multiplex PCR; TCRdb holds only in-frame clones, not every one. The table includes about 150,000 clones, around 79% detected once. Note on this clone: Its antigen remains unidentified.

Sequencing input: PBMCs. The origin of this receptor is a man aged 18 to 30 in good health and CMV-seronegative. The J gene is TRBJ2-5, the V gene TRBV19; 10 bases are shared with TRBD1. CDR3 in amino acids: CASSTTGGGGETQYF. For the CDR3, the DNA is TGTGCCAGTAGTACGACAGGGGGCGGAGGGGAGACCCAGTACTTC.